These T cell receptor beta chains were read from a single sample in a study of blood T cell repertoires in COVID-19. Assay used: immunoSEQ multiplex PCR; TCRdb lists only in-frame clones, some missing. This sample has 200,000 to 300,000 clones, with about 88% found just once. Sequencing used peripheral blood. These receptors were collected from a woman aged 60-75 years with COVID-19, enrolled during active disease. Both conserved end residues are part of each CDR3. The D gene is left open where the match is weak. Size values are once, few and many counts, or a class for expanded clones, and some rows have none.

cdr3_nt,cdr3_aa,v_call,d_call,j_call,clone_size
TGTGCCAGTAGTATGGGGACAGGGCAAGAGACCCAGTACTTC,CASSMGTGQETQYF,TRBV19,TRBD1,TRBJ2-5,.
TGTGCCAGCAGCTCAGGACAGGGGGCACGGGGCTACACCTTC,CASSSGQGARGYTF,TRBV7-9,TRBD1,TRBJ1-2,.
TGTGCCAGCAGTCCACGGACAGGGACAAATGAAAAACTGTTTTTT,CASSPRTGTNEKLFF,TRBV2,TRBD1,TRBJ1-4,.
TGCAGTGCTTCCCGGACAGTCGGCTACACCTTC,CSASRTVGYTF,TRBV20-1,.,TRBJ1-2,few
TGCGCCAGCAGCTTGGTTGGACAGTCCACCGGGGAGCTGTTTTTT,CASSLVGQSTGELFF,TRBV5-1,.,TRBJ2-2,.
TGTGCCAGCAGCCAGGCTAGCACAGATACGCAGTATTTT,CASSQASTDTQYF,TRBV14,.,TRBJ2-3,.
TGTGCCAGTAGTATAGGTGTCAGTAGCACAGATACGCAGTATTTT,CASSIGVSSTDTQYF,TRBV19,.,TRBJ2-3,.
TGTGCCAGTAGCACACCCGGGGGGGGCACTCAGCCCCAGCATTTT,CASSTPGGGTQPQHF,TRBV19,.,TRBJ1-5,.
TGCAGCGTTGGGACCGCCCGGGGGGAGACCCAGTACTTC,CSVGTARGETQYF,TRBV29-1,.,TRBJ2-5,.
TGTGCCAGCTCACTGAGGGACAGCCACGGGGGAAAACTGTTTTTT,CASSLRDSHGGKLFF,TRBV18,TRBD1,TRBJ1-4,.
TGTGCCAGCAGCTTGACAGGGAGAAACTATGGCTACACCTTC,CASSLTGRNYGYTF,TRBV5-6,.,TRBJ1-2,.
TGTGCCAGTGGTACTGACACCCGCAATCAGCCCCAGCATTTT,CASGTDTRNQPQHF,TRBV2,.,TRBJ1-5,.
TGCGCCAGCAGCCAAGGACGGGCGGGTTGGGGTCGATTGGGCTCCTACAATGAGCAGTTCTTC,CASSQGRAGWGRLGSYNEQFF,TRBV4-3,.,TRBJ2-1,few
TGTGCCAGCAGTCGGGAGGACTATGGCTACACCTTC,CASSREDYGYTF,TRBV6-2/TRBV6-3,.,TRBJ1-2,.
TGTGCCAGCAGTTTGTCCCAGGGCTCTCTCTCTGGCTACACCTTC,CASSLSQGSLSGYTF,TRBV6-2/TRBV6-3,.,TRBJ1-2,.
TGTGCCAGCAGTCCCCGGTCTGGGGGGGGTCAGCCCCAGCATTTT,CASSPRSGGGQPQHF,TRBV27,.,TRBJ1-5,.
TGTGCCAGCAGCTTAGCCGGGACAGGGGGGGAGACCCAGTACTTC,CASSLAGTGGETQYF,TRBV7-2,TRBD1,TRBJ2-5,.
TGTGCCAGCAGCAAACGCCTAGCGGGAGTTGCCAAAAACATTCAGTACTTC,CASSKRLAGVAKNIQYF,TRBV27,TRBD2,TRBJ2-4,.
TGTGCCAGCAGCCCTCTCCCTAGCGGGGTGGGGTACAATGAGCAGTTCTTC,CASSPLPSGVGYNEQFF,TRBV7-3,TRBD2,TRBJ2-1,.
TGTGCCAGCAGTGATGTTTACAGTCAAGAGACCCAGTACTTC,CASSDVYSQETQYF,TRBV2,.,TRBJ2-5,.
TGTGCCAGCAGTAAAAACAGGGCGAATGGCTACACCTTC,CASSKNRANGYTF,TRBV7-9,.,TRBJ1-2,once
TGTGCCAGCAGTCGTTTCGGGAGACAGGAGACCCAGTACTTC,CASSRFGRQETQYF,TRBV28,.,TRBJ2-5,.
TGCGCCAGCAGTGAGTCGAGGGTGTTGAACACTGAAGCTTTCTTT,CASSESRVLNTEAFF,TRBV10-1,.,TRBJ1-1,.
TGTGCCAGCAGCTTAGTGGGCCACCTCGGGGGAGAGACCCAGTACTTC,CASSLVGHLGGETQYF,TRBV11-2,.,TRBJ2-5,.
TGTGCCAGTAGCACAATCCCCAGGGCGAATAGCAATCAGCCCCAGCATTTT,CASSTIPRANSNQPQHF,TRBV19,.,TRBJ1-5,.
TGTGCCATCAGCCCTTTGGGGAGGGTAGGAAATGAGCAGTTCTTC,CAISPLGRVGNEQFF,TRBV10-3,TRBD2,TRBJ2-1,.
TGTGCCAGCACCAGAGTGGGTAGACGGGAGGGGTCAGATACGCAGTATTTT,CASTRVGRREGSDTQYF,TRBV5-6,TRBD2,TRBJ2-3,.
TGTGCCAGTAGAGAGTTTATCAAGCGGGGGAGTGTTAATTCACCCCTCCACTTT,CASREFIKRGSVNSPLHF,TRBV19,.,TRBJ1-6,.
TGTGCAAGTCGCTTAGCTTGGGACAGGGGGAATCAGCCCCAGCATTTT,CASRLAWDRGNQPQHF,TRBV12-2,.,TRBJ1-5,.
TGTGCCAGCAGCCGTATTGCTACCGAGCCAGGTAACAGGTACTTC,CASSRIATEPGNRYF,TRBV27,.,TRBJ2-7,.
TGTGCCAGCAGTACCCGTAGGCGGGGGCCCCAGCATTTT,CASSTRRRGPQHF,TRBV6-5,.,TRBJ1-5,.
TGTGCCAGCTCCCCGCCCCAGGGGGGCGTTGAAGCCGGGGAGCTGTTTTTT,CASSPPQGGVEAGELFF,TRBV18,.,TRBJ2-2,.
TGTGCCAGCAGTAAGGACAGGGGGTCTTTATACGAGCAGTACTTC,CASSKDRGSLYEQYF,TRBV7-9,TRBD1,TRBJ2-7,.
TGTGCCAGCAGTCCCGCGGACAGGGGCTCCTACGAGCAGTACTTC,CASSPADRGSYEQYF,TRBV28,TRBD1,TRBJ2-7,.
TGTGCTAGTGGTAACTCCGGGACAGGGGGTGAAGCTTTCTTT,CASGNSGTGGEAFF,TRBV12-5,TRBD1,TRBJ1-1,.
TGTGCCAGCAGTTTATGGGGCAGGGGTCTGCCAGATACGCAGTATTTT,CASSLWGRGLPDTQYF,TRBV28,.,TRBJ2-3,.
TGTGCCACCAGTGAACCGAGGACAGGGGGCCCAGATACGCAGTATTTT,CATSEPRTGGPDTQYF,TRBV24-1,TRBD1,TRBJ2-3,.
TGTGCCAGCAGGGTTGACAGAAGCTCCTACAATGAGCAGTTCTTC,CASRVDRSSYNEQFF,TRBV7-2,.,TRBJ2-1,.
TGTGCCAGCAGCCAAGAGAGCGGTATAAATGAAAAACTGTTTTTT,CASSQESGINEKLFF,TRBV14,.,TRBJ1-4,.
TGTGCCAGCAGCTTACAGGGGGGAAATGTCTATGGCTACACCTTC,CASSLQGGNVYGYTF,TRBV7-3,TRBD1,TRBJ1-2,.
TGTGCCAGCAGCGGGGGCCAGGGCACAGATACGCAGTATTTT,CASSGGQGTDTQYF,TRBV9,.,TRBJ2-3,.
TGTGCCTGGAGTGGAGCGGGGGTGAACACCGGGGAGCTGTTTTTT,CAWSGAGVNTGELFF,TRBV30,TRBD2,TRBJ2-2,.
TGTGCCAGCAGTTTAGGGGAGAAAGAGACCCAGTACTTC,CASSLGEKETQYF,TRBV28,.,TRBJ2-5,.
TGTGCCAGCAGTTTATCGTGGGGGGGACAGCCCCAGCATTTT,CASSLSWGGQPQHF,TRBV27,.,TRBJ1-5,.
TGTGCCAGCAGTTTAGGACAGAGCAGCACAGATACGCAGTATTTT,CASSLGQSSTDTQYF,TRBV27,.,TRBJ2-3,.
TGTGCCACCAGTGACCCTAACACAGGGAACTATGGCTACACCTTC,CATSDPNTGNYGYTF,TRBV24-1,.,TRBJ1-2,.
TGTGCCAGCACCGTACTAAGCGGGAGTCGGGCCGGGGAGCTGTTTTTT,CASTVLSGSRAGELFF,TRBV11-2,TRBD2,TRBJ2-2,.
TGTGCCAGCAGGACAGGCGACAGGGGGAGCTCCACCGGGGAGCTGTTTTTT,CASRTGDRGSSTGELFF,TRBV5-4,TRBD1,TRBJ2-2,few
TGTGCCAGTAGCACCACAGGGGGCAATCAGCCCCAGCATTTT,CASSTTGGNQPQHF,TRBV19,TRBD1,TRBJ1-5,.
TGTGCTAGTGGTTTGGTCCTGACTAGCGGGAGGCCAGATACGCAGTATTTT,CASGLVLTSGRPDTQYF,TRBV12-5,TRBD2,TRBJ2-3,.
TGTGCCAGCTCACCGGGGGGACCCCAAGCTTTCTTT,CASSPGGPQAFF,TRBV18,.,TRBJ1-1,.
TGTGCCAGTAGTAACGGGGGACAGGGGAATGGCTACACCTTC,CASSNGGQGNGYTF,TRBV19,TRBD1,TRBJ1-2,.
TGTGCCAGCTCACCTAGGACAGGGGAATACAATGAGCAGTTCTTC,CASSPRTGEYNEQFF,TRBV18,TRBD1,TRBJ2-1,.
TGTGCCAGCAGGGAACAGGGTATCTCACCCCTCCACTTT,CASREQGISPLHF,TRBV2,.,TRBJ1-6,few
TGTGCCAGCAGCGGGGGACAGGCACCGTATGGCTACACCTTC,CASSGGQAPYGYTF,TRBV5-5,TRBD1,TRBJ1-2,.
TGTGCCAGCAGTCCAGGGGCGACTAATCAGCCCCAGCATTTT,CASSPGATNQPQHF,TRBV6-5,.,TRBJ1-5,.
TGTGCCAGCAGTTACGACAGGGGCAATGAGCAGTTCTTC,CASSYDRGNEQFF,TRBV6-6,TRBD1,TRBJ2-1,.
TGTGCCAGCAGCCAACAGGGATCTAATGAAAAACTGTTTTTT,CASSQQGSNEKLFF,TRBV5-4,.,TRBJ1-4,.
TGTGCCAGCAGTTCACTCGCTTCAACTCGGGGTGGCCTGAATGAGCAGTTCTTC,CASSSLASTRGGLNEQFF,TRBV6-2/TRBV6-3,.,TRBJ2-1,.
TGCAGCGTTGGAGTTGGTGCTACAGGCGGGCAGTACTTC,CSVGVGATGGQYF,TRBV29-1,.,TRBJ2-7,.